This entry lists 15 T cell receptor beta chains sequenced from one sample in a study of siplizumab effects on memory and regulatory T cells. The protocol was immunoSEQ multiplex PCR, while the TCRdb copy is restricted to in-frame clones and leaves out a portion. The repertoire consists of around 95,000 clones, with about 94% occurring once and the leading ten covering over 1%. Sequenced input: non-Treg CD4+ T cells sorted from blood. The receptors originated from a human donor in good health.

The CDR3 spells CSVGTAGELFF. The CDR3 nucleotides are TGCAGCGTAGGGACCGCCGGGGAGCTGTTTTTT. The V call is TRBV29-1, the J call TRBJ2-2; TRBD1 or TRBD2 may be the D gene (5 bases each). V lost 6 bases, J lost 6 bases, and 8 bases lay in between. Germline CDR1 SQVTM, CDR2 ANQGSEA. The CDR3 runs to 11 residues.

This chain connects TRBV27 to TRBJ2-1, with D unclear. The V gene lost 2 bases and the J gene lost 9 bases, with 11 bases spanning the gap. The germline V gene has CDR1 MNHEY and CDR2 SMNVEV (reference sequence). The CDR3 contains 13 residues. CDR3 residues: CASSLTLTGEQFF. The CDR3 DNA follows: TGTGCCAGCAGTTTAACCCTAACTGGTGAGCAGTTCTTC.

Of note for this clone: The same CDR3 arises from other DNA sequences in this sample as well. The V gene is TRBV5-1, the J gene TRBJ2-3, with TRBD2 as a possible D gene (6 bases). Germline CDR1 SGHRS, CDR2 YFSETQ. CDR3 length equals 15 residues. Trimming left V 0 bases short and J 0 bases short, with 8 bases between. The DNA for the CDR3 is TGCGCCAGCAGCTTGGCTGGGGGGAGCACAGATACGCAGTATTTT. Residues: CASSLAGGSTDTQYF.

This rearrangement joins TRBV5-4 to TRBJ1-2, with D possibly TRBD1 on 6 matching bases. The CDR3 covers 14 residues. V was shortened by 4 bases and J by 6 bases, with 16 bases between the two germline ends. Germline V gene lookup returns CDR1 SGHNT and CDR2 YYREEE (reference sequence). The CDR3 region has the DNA TGTGCCAGCAGCCCAGGGGCCCTGAGGGATGGCTACACCTTC. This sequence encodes CASSPGALRDGYTF.

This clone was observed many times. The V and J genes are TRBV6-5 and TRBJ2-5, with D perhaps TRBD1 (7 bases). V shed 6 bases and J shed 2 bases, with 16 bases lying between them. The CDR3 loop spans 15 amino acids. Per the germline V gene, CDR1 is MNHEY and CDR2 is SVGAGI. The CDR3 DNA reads TGTGCCAGCAGGGCGCGGGACAGCCGGCAAGAGACCCAGTACTTC. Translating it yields CASRARDSRQETQYF.

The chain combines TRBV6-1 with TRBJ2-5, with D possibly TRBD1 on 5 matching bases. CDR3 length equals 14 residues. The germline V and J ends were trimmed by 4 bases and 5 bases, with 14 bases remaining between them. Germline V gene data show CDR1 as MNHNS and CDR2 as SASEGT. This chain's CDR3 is CASSGLQAGETQYF. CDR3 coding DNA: TGTGCCAGCAGTGGCTTACAGGCCGGGGAGACCCAGTACTTC.

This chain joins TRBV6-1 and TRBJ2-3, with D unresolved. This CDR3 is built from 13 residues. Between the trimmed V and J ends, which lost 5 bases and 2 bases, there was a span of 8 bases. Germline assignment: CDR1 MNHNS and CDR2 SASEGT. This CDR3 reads CASSTEYTDTQYF. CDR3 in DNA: TGTGCCAGCAGTACCGAGTACACAGATACGCAGTATTTT.

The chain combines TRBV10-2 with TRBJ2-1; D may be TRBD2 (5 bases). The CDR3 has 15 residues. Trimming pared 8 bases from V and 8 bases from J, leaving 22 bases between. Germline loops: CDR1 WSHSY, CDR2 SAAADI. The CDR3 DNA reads TGCGCCAGCTCTGACCGGACTCGGAATTTTGATGAGCAGTTCTTC. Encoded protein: CASSDRTRNFDEQFF.

As DNA, the CDR3 is TGTGCCGGCCGGAGCGGGCGAAATGAGCAGTTCTTC. It yields the protein CAGRSGRNEQFF. The chain couples TRBV2 to TRBJ2-1; TRBD2 is a possible D gene (6 bases). The CDR3 is made up of 12 amino acids. V was pared by 11 bases and J by 7 bases, with 15 bases between. Germline V gene lookup returns CDR1 SNHLY and CDR2 FYNNEI.

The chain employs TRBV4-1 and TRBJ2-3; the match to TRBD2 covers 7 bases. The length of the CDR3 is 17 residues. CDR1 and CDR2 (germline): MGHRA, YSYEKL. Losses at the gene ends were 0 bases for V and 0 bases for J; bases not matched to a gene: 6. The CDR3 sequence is CASSQDLAGRSTDTQYF. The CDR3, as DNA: TGCGCCAGCAGCCAAGATTTAGCGGGCCGTAGCACAGATACGCAGTATTTT.

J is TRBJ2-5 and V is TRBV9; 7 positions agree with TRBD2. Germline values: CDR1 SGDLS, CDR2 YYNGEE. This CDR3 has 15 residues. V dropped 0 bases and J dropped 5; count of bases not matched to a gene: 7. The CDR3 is CASSVVVGGPETQYF. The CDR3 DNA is TGTGCCAGCAGCGTAGTGGTGGGAGGGCCTGAGACCCAGTACTTC.

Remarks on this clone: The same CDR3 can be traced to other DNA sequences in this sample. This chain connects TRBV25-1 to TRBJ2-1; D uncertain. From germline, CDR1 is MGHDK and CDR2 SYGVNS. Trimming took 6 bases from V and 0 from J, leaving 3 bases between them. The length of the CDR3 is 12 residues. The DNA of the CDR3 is TGTGCCAGCAGCGGCTCCTACAATGAGCAGTTCTTC. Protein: CASSGSYNEQFF.

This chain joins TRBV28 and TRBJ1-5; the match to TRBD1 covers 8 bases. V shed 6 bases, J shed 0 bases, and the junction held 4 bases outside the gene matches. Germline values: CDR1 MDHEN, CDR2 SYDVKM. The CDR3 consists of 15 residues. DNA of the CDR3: TGTGCCAGCAGAATGACAGGGGATAGCAATCAGCCCCAGCATTTT. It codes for CASRMTGDSNQPQHF. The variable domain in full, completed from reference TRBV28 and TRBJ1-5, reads DVKVTQSSRYLVKRTGEKVFLECVQDMDHENMFWYRQDPGLGLRLIYFSYDVKMKEKGDIPEGYSVSREKKERFSLILESASTNQTSMYLCASRMTGDSNQPQHFGDGTRLSIL.

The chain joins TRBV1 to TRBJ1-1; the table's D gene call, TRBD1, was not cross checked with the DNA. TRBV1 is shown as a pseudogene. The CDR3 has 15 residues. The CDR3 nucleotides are TGCACCAGCAGCGGACCAGGGTCAGCGAACACTGAAGCTTTCTTT. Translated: CTSSGPGSANTEAFF.

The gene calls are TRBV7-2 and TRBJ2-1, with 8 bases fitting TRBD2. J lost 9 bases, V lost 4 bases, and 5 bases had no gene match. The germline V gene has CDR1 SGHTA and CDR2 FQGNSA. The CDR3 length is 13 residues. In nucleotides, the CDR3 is TGTGCCAGCAGCTGGGCGGGAGGAGGTGAGCAGTTCTTC. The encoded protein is CASSWAGGGEQFF.